One and the same sample provided the 24 T cell receptor beta chains below, sequenced in a study of blood T cell repertoires in COVID-19. The method was immunoSEQ multiplex PCR; TCRdb's version includes in-frame clones alone and lacks a portion of them. The sample lists some 400,000 clones; 75% to 90% were seen once. Sequenced input: PBMCs or T cells enriched from blood (not recorded which). These receptors were collected from a man aged 25-45 years who had recovered from COVID-19.

A note on this clone: Other nucleotide sequences from this sample produce the same CDR3. V is TRBV24-1 and J is TRBJ1-5; D unclear. The V end was cut by 3 bases, the J end by 5 bases, with 4 bases between. CDR1 and CDR2 (germline): KGHDR, SFDVKD. This CDR3 is 12 amino acids long. The CDR3 loop reads CATSDPDQPQHF. The CDR3 DNA sequence: TGTGCCACCAGTGATCCGGATCAGCCCCAGCATTTT.

This clone has only one observation. The chain links TRBV7-9 to TRBJ2-1, with TRBD2 as a possible D gene (6 bases). Per the germline V gene, CDR1 is SEHNR and CDR2 is FQNEAQ (reference sequence). Trimming stripped 4 bases from V and 6 bases from J, with 19 bases between. The CDR3 has 16 residues. The CDR3 sequence is CASSSRLGPTPNEQFF. CDR3 bases: TGTGCCAGCAGCTCCCGACTAGGACCGACCCCCAATGAGCAGTTCTTC.

This chain uses TRBV19 with TRBJ2-6; TRBD1 matches at 9 bases. CDR3 size: 17 residues. CDR1 and CDR2 from the germline V gene are LNHDA and SQIVND (reference sequence). J was trimmed by 0 bases and V by 6 bases; bases with no gene match: 6. CDR3 DNA: TGTGCCAGTAGGACGGGACAGGGAGACTCTGGGGCCAACGTCCTGACTTTC. This codes for CASRTGQGDSGANVLTF.

The rearrangement uses TRBV2 and TRBJ1-5, with a possible D match to TRBD1 (5 bases). V was cut by 7 bases and J by 4 bases, with 14 bases left in between. Germline CDR1 is SNHLY and CDR2 is FYNNEI. The CDR3 is 14 amino acids. In nucleotides, the CDR3 is TGTGCCAGCACTGGGGCCATTACTAATCAGCCCCAGCATTTT. Encoded protein: CASTGAITNQPQHF. The whole variable domain, filled in from reference TRBV2 and TRBJ1-5, reads EPEVTQTPSHQVTQMGQEVILRCVPISNHLYFYWYRQILGQKVEFLVSFYNNEISEKSEIFDDQFSVERPDGSNFTLKIRSTKLEDSAMYFCASTGAITNQPQHFGDGTRLSIL.

This CDR3 reads CASVHPLARAYEQYF. DNA for the CDR3: TGTGCCAGCGTTCACCCACTAGCGAGAGCCTACGAGCAGTACTTC. This chain joins TRBV7-9 and TRBJ2-7; 7 nucleotides agree with TRBD2. Germline CDR1 reads SEHNR; CDR2 reads FQNEAQ (reference sequence). V trimming: 8 bases; J trimming: 2 bases; junction bases outside the gene matches: 12. The CDR3 is made up of 15 amino acids.

The chain recombines TRBV6-5 with TRBJ2-2; D unresolved. The CDR3 has 14 residues. Germline V gene lookup returns CDR1 MNHEY and CDR2 SVGAGI. Trimming shortened V by 6 bases and J by 0 bases, and 8 bases separated the two germline ends. The CDR3 DNA is TGTGCCAGCAGACAGTTCGCGAACACCGGGGAGCTGTTTTTT. Translated: CASRQFANTGELFF.

This clone has only a few counts. The rearrangement links TRBV5-1 to TRBJ1-3; D gene unclear. The CDR3 is 14 amino acids. Germline CDR1 and CDR2: SGHRS and YFSETQ. V shed 5 bases and J shed 2 bases, with 11 bases lying between them. In DNA, the CDR3 is TGCGCCAGCAGTCTCGACAAGACTGGAAACACCATATATTTT. As protein: CASSLDKTGNTIYF.

The J gene is TRBJ2-1, the V gene TRBV28, with D tentatively TRBD1 (5 bases). V lost 6 bases to trimming and J lost 4 bases, with 10 bases between them. Per germline, CDR1 MDHEN and CDR2 SYDVKM. The CDR3 is 13 amino acids. The chain's CDR3 is CASSLQAYNEQFF. The CDR3 coding sequence is TGTGCCAGCAGCTTACAGGCTTACAATGAGCAGTTCTTC.

The V call is TRBV7-2, the J call TRBJ2-1; 8 bases align to TRBD2. Germline assignment: CDR1 SGHTA and CDR2 FQGNSA. Trimming at V came to 2 bases and at J to 0 bases, leaving 3 bases not matched to a gene. This CDR3 region has 16 residues. CDR3 bases: TGTGCCAGCAGCTTAACCGGGGGGGGCTCCTACAATGAGCAGTTCTTC. As protein: CASSLTGGGSYNEQFF. The variable domain in full, with the rest retrieved from reference TRBV7-2 and TRBJ2-1, is GAGVSQSPSNKVTEKGKDVELRCDPISGHTALYWYRQSLGQGLEFLIYFQGNSAPDKSGLPSDRFSAERTGGSVSTLTIQRTQQEDSAVYLCASSLTGGGSYNEQFFGPGTRLTVL.

This chain links TRBV21-1 with TRBJ2-5; no check of the table's D call, TRBD2, against the DNA was made. TRBV21-1 is a known pseudogene. CDR3 length: 14 residues. The CDR3 loop reads CASSKELVQETQYF. As DNA, the CDR3 is TGTGCCAGCAGCAAAGAGCTCGTACAAGAGACCCAGTACTTC.

The V gene is TRBV3-1 (or the pseudogene TRBV3-2), the J gene TRBJ2-2; TRBD1 matches at 7 bases. Germline assignment: CDR1 LGHDT and CDR2 YNNKEL (reference sequence). V was clipped by 1 base and J by 7 bases; unmatched bases: 3. The CDR3 contains 14 residues. CDR3 DNA sequence: TGTGCCAGCAGCCAAGGGACAGGAGTCGGGGAGCTGTTTTTT. This gives the protein CASSQGTGVGELFF.

The V gene is TRBV30, the J gene TRBJ1-1; TRBD1 matches 7 bases. This CDR3 contains 14 residues. With V trimmed by 0 bases and J by 1 base, 2 bases remained unmatched. Germline CDR1 and CDR2: GTSNPN and SVGIG (reference sequence). The CDR3 DNA follows: TGTGCCTGGAGTGTAAGGGGGCCGAACACTGAAGCTTTCTTT. Translation: CAWSVRGPNTEAFF. Full variable domain (missing parts from reference TRBV30 and TRBJ1-1): SQTIHQWPATLVQPVGSPLSLECTVEGTSNPNLYWYRQAAGRGLQLLFYSVGIGQISSEVPQNLSASRPQDRQFILSSKKLLLSDSGFYLCAWSVRGPNTEAFFGQGTRLTVV.

The chain couples TRBV7-2 to TRBJ2-1; TRBD1 aligns across 7 bases. This CDR3 contains 13 residues. Germline-derived CDR1 and CDR2 are SGHTA and FQGNSA. J was trimmed by 7 bases and V by 5 bases; bases with no gene match: 5. The CDR3 DNA reads TGTGCCAGCAGCGGACACAGGGGAAATGAGCAGTTCTTC. This codes for CASSGHRGNEQFF. The full variable domain, in which reference TRBV7-2 and TRBJ2-1 provide the parts outside the CDR3, is GAGVSQSPSNKVTEKGKDVELRCDPISGHTALYWYRQSLGQGLEFLIYFQGNSAPDKSGLPSDRFSAERTGGSVSTLTIQRTQQEDSAVYLCASSGHRGNEQFFGPGTRLTVL.

V is TRBV7-8 and J is TRBJ1-1; tentative D call: TRBD1 (5 bases). The CDR3 is 16 residues long. Trimming removed 0 bases at V and 4 bases at J, with 15 bases between. Germline CDR1 is SGHVS and CDR2 is FQNEAQ. The CDR3, as DNA: TGTGCCAGCAGCTTAGCCCCCGGGGGTGGTGTCACTGAAGCTTTCTTT. As protein: CASSLAPGGGVTEAFF.

Concerning this clone: This may be a read error: a much more frequent sequence differs by one nucleotide. J is TRBJ1-2 and V is TRBV6-6, with 7 nucleotides matching TRBD1. This CDR3 has 13 amino acids. Germline lookup yields CDR1 MNHNY and CDR2 SVGAGI (reference sequence). V shed 6 bases, J shed 3 bases, and the junction held 4 bases outside the gene matches. The CDR3 here is CASSPGTDYGYTF. The CDR3 DNA reads as TGTGCCAGCAGCCCCGGGACAGACTATGGCTACACCTTC.

This chain links TRBV30 with TRBJ2-1; 13 nucleotides agree with TRBD2. The V and J ends lost 1 base and 9 bases, in that order; junction bases with no gene match: 3. The CDR3 length is 14 residues. Germline V gene sequence: CDR1 GTSNPN, CDR2 SVGIG (reference sequence). The CDR3, as DNA: TGTGCCTGGAGTGGGACTAGCGGGAGAGGTGAGCAGTTCTTC. It is translated as CAWSGTSGRGEQFF.

This chain uses TRBV29-1 with TRBJ1-2, with TRBD1 as a possible D gene (5 bases). Looked up from germline, CDR1 is SQVTM and CDR2 is ANQGSEA. The V gene lost 0 bases and the J gene lost 7 bases, with 15 bases spanning the gap. The CDR3 is 14 residues long. CDR3: CSVEDHGAGGGYTF. The CDR3 bases are TGCAGCGTTGAAGATCACGGGGCCGGGGGTGGCTACACCTTC.

The V and J genes are TRBV6-5 and TRBJ2-1; D perhaps matches TRBD1 (6 bases). Per germline, CDR1 MNHEY and CDR2 SVGAGI. The CDR3 consists of 15 residues. V dropped 5 bases and J dropped 3 bases, with 14 bases sitting between them. The CDR3 spells CASSPTGLHYNEQFF. In nucleotides, the CDR3 is TGTGCCAGCAGTCCGACAGGTTTACACTACAATGAGCAGTTCTTC.

The gene calls are TRBV25-1 and TRBJ1-4; possible D gene TRBD1, 5 bases. V was pared by 3 bases and J by 11 bases, with 22 bases between. The CDR3 covers 16 residues. Germline V CDR1 and CDR2: MGHDK, SYGVNS. CDR3 bases: TGTGCCAGCAGTGACCAATCCCTAGGGGCCCAAGAGAAACTGTTTTTT. Amino acid sequence: CASSDQSLGAQEKLFF.

This chain joins TRBV11-2 and TRBJ1-2, with D possibly TRBD1 on 5 matching bases. The CDR3 has 15 residues. V gave up 5 bases and J gave up 4 bases, with 17 bases separating them. Germline V gene lookup returns CDR1 SGHAT and CDR2 FQNNGV. Here the CDR3 DNA reads TGTGCCAGCAGCATCCAGACAGCCATCGGCTATGGCTACACCTTC. It translates to CASSIQTAIGYGYTF.

This clone was seen a single time. The chain uses TRBV9 and TRBJ1-3; D is perhaps TRBD1 (6 bases). With 2 bases removed from V and 0 bases from J, the gap between germline ends came to 9 bases. The length of the CDR3 is 15 residues. The V gene's germline CDR1 is SGDLS and CDR2 YYNGEE. DNA for the CDR3: TGTGCCAGCAGCGTCCAGGGGCACTCTGGAAACACCATATATTTT. Translating gives CASSVQGHSGNTIYF. The entire variable domain, with the rest obtained from reference TRBV9 and TRBJ1-3, is as follows: DSGVTQTPKHLITATGQRVTLRCSPRSGDLSVYWYQQSLDQGLQFLIQYYNGEERAKGNILERFSAQQFPDLHSELNLSSLELGDSALYFCASSVQGHSGNTIYFGEGSWLTVV.

This clone came up many times. The V call is TRBV13, the J call TRBJ1-1; tentatively, D is TRBD1 (5 bases). The length of the CDR3 is 16 residues. Trimming removed 5 bases at V and 4 bases at J, with 20 bases between. Germline lookup yields CDR1 PRHDT and CDR2 FYEKMQ (reference sequence). The chain's CDR3 is CASSLGGEGPGTEAFF. As DNA, the CDR3 is TGTGCCAGCAGCCTGGGCGGGGAGGGGCCTGGCACTGAAGCTTTCTTT.

This clone was recorded only once. The chain combines TRBV29-1 with TRBJ2-7; 15 positions agree with TRBD2. Germline CDR1 is SQVTM and CDR2 is ANQGSEA. CDR3 length: 13 amino acids. Trimming removed 4 bases from V and 6 bases from J; junction bases left unmatched: 1. The CDR3 DNA follows: TGCAGCGTTGGGACTAGCGGGAGGGGCGAGCAGTACTTC. This translates into CSVGTSGRGEQYF.

The chain employs TRBV7-9 and TRBJ1-5; a possible D gene is TRBD1 (5 bases). Trimming took 5 bases from V and 5 from J, leaving 13 bases between them. The germline V gene has CDR1 SEHNR and CDR2 FQNEAQ (reference sequence). The CDR3 extends over 14 amino acids. The CDR3 loop reads CASSRGRGDQPQHF. The CDR3 DNA is TGTGCCAGCAGCCGCGGGAGGGGTGATCAGCCCCAGCATTTT. Looking up the rest from reference TRBV7-9 and TRBJ1-5 gives the full variable domain: DTGVSQNPRHKITKRGQNVTFRCDPISEHNRLYWYRQTLGQGPEFLTYFQNEAQLEKSRLLSDRFSAERPKGSFSTLEIQRTEQGDSAMYLCASSRGRGDQPQHFGDGTRLSIL.